This TCR beta chain was retrieved from a study of blood T cell repertoires in COVID-19. Study summary: Collection of acute and convalescent COVID-19 samples took place in the United States, Italy and Spain. In each case, the material was cDNA or gDNA derived from T cells, B-cell-depleted T cells, or PBMCs.

CDR3 length: 15 amino acids. Trimming took 5 bases from V and 6 from J, leaving 19 bases between them. Germline lookup yields CDR1 SGHTA and CDR2 FQGNSA. The authors' processing: Reference gene primer amplification yielded estimated nucleated cell counts. Measured with immunoSEQ multiplex PCR; TCRdb has only the in-frame clones, and not every one. D and trimming come from the DNA, and the V and J calls and clone size come from that table. This sample has about 180,000 clones; approximately 85% occur once, and the top ten carry roughly 9.8%. Sequencing was done on a sample of peripheral blood. J is TRBJ1-1 and V is TRBV7-2; a weak D match, TRBD1 (5 bases). The clonotype originates from a woman over 75 with acute or convalescent COVID-19. The CDR3 reads CASSVDSERRAEAFF. DNA of the CDR3: TGTGCCAGCAGCGTAGACAGTGAACGACGCGCTGAAGCTTTCTTT.